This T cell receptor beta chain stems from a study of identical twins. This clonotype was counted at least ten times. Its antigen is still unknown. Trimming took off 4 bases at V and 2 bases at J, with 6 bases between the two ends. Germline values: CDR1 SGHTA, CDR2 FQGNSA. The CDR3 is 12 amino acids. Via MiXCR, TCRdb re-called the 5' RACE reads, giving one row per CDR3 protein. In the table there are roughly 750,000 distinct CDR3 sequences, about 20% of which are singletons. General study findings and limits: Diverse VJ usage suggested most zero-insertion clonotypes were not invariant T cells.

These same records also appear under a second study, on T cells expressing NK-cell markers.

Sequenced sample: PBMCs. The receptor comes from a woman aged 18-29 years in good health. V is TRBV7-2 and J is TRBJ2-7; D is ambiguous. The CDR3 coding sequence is TGTGCCAGCAGCTACACTCCCTACGAGCAGTACTTC. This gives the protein CASSYTPYEQYF.